Listed here are 10 T cell receptor beta chains from one sample, sequenced in a study of blood T cell repertoires in COVID-19 (dated by TCRdb to about 2020). The method was the immunoSEQ multiplex PCR assay. TCRdb holds this immuneACCESS table with in-frame rearrangements only. Some clones are missing; in checked studies, unresolved V genes explain under half, and the rest has no known cause. The sample has about 46,000 clones on record, 88% of them singletons. Approximately 10% of the sample lies in the top ten. The specimen was peripheral blood. The receptors derive from a man between 50 and 59 years old with active COVID-19.

The gene calls are TRBV3-1 (or the pseudogene TRBV3-2) and TRBJ2-3, with D tentatively TRBD2 (6 bases). V gave up 1 base and J gave up 6 bases, with 11 bases separating them. The germline V gene encodes CDR1 LGHDT and CDR2 YNNKEL (reference sequence). The CDR3 covers 14 residues. CDR3 DNA: TGTGCCAGCAGCCAAGGCGGGGCGCGTGATACGCAGTATTTT. It codes for CASSQGGARDTQYF.

The chain is built from TRBV6-5 and TRBJ1-2, with D tentatively TRBD1 (5 bases). This CDR3 has 12 amino acids. Trimming shortened V by 8 bases and J by 4 bases, and 11 bases separated the two germline ends. Germline assignment: CDR1 MNHEY and CDR2 SVGAGI. Here the CDR3 DNA reads TGTGCCAGCCTTGGGGACTCCTATGGCTACACCTTC. Protein: CASLGDSYGYTF.

V is TRBV6-5 and J is TRBJ1-2; D ambiguous. The CDR3 is made up of 15 amino acids. Trimming shortened V by 0 bases and J by 4 bases, and 12 bases separated the two germline ends. Germline V CDR1 and CDR2: MNHEY, SVGAGI. The CDR3 sequence: CASSYSKTGGYGYTF. CDR3 coding DNA: TGTGCCAGCAGTTACTCGAAAACGGGAGGCTATGGCTACACCTTC.

This clone is large (0.1 to 1%). The chain uses TRBV30 and TRBJ1-1; no clear D. The V end was cut by 8 bases, the J end by 4 bases, with 8 bases between. Germline V gives CDR1 GTSNPN, CDR2 SVGIG (reference sequence). The CDR3 loop spans 10 amino acids. CDR3 loop: CAQESTEAFF. For the CDR3, the DNA is TGTGCCCAAGAGAGCACTGAAGCTTTCTTT.

The gene calls are TRBV12-3 or TRBV12-4 and TRBJ2-5; tentative D call: TRBD1 (5 bases). V was trimmed by 3 bases and J by 5 bases, leaving 10 bases between them. The length of the CDR3 is 13 residues. This CDR3 is CASSFAGRETQYF. DNA for the CDR3: TGTGCCAGCAGTTTTGCAGGGCGGGAGACCCAGTACTTC.

This chain joins TRBV27 and TRBJ2-1; D is ambiguous. Per the germline V gene, CDR1 is MNHEY and CDR2 is SMNVEV (reference sequence). The V gene lost 2 bases and the J gene lost 4 bases, with 15 bases spanning the gap. The CDR3 extends over 16 amino acids. CDR3 residues: CASSLRSSLPYNEQFF. The CDR3 nucleotides are TGTGCCAGCAGTTTAAGGAGCAGCCTCCCATACAATGAGCAGTTCTTC.

About this clone: Other DNA sequences within the sample encode an identical CDR3. This rearrangement joins TRBV18 to TRBJ2-5; 8 nucleotides agree with TRBD1. V lost 4 bases and J lost 4; bases outside the gene matches: 2. The CDR3 has 13 amino acids. CDR1 is KGHSH, CDR2 LQKENI, per germline. CDR3 amino acids: CASSRDRGETQYF. The DNA of the CDR3 is TGTGCCAGCTCACGCGACAGGGGAGAGACCCAGTACTTC.

This sequence joins TRBV18 and TRBJ2-7; 7 nucleotides line up with TRBD1. CDR1 is KGHSH, CDR2 LQKENI, per germline. There are 15 residues in the CDR3. V lost 3 bases to trimming and J lost 3 bases; unmatched junction nucleotides: 8. The CDR3 region is CASSPWGQIGYEQYF. The CDR3 DNA sequence: TGTGCCAGCTCACCGTGGGGACAGATTGGCTACGAGCAGTACTTC. Together with reference TRBV18 and TRBJ2-7, the CDR3 gives the full variable domain: NAGVMQNPRHLVRRRGQEARLRCSPMKGHSHVYWYRQLPEEGLKFMVYLQKENIIDESGMPKERFSAEFPKEGPSILRIQQVVRGDSAAYFCASSPWGQIGYEQYFGPGTRLTVT.

The gene calls are TRBV5-1 and TRBJ2-7; 10 nucleotides agree with TRBD1. The length of the CDR3 is 15 residues. Germline CDR1 is SGHRS and CDR2 is YFSETQ. Trimming removed 2 bases from V and 3 bases from J; junction bases left unmatched: 5. CDR3 region: CASSFRDRGYYEQYF. The CDR3 nucleotides read TGCGCCAGCAGCTTCAGGGACAGGGGATACTACGAGCAGTACTTC.

This clone was detected only once. The gene calls are TRBV6-2 or TRBV6-3 and TRBJ2-7; no definite D call. This CDR3 region has 13 residues. Germline values: CDR1 MNHEY, CDR2 SVGEGT. Trimming removed 5 bases at V and 0 bases at J, with 8 bases between. CDR3 residues: CASSLSLSYEQYF. In nucleotides, the CDR3 is TGTGCCAGCAGTCTATCACTCTCCTACGAGCAGTACTTC.